The 25 T cell receptor beta chains in this list originate from one sample, sequenced in a study of vaccination and CD4 T cells after COVID-19. Sequenced with the Oncomine TCR Beta short-read assay was DNA taken from cultured CD4+ T cells. In TCRdb, the PCR reads were re-called with MiXCR into one record per CDR3 protein. Of approximately 11,000 distinct CDR3 sequences in the sample, roughly 69% were seen once. This sample's treatment: approximately 10-day PBMC culture with coronavirus spike peptide pools or control peptides (ViraFEST assay). These TCRs are of unknown antigen specificity. Sequencing input: CD4+ T cells from blood, cultured in vitro. The receptor source for this set is a human donor who had recovered from COVID-19.

V usage is TRBV20-1 and J usage is TRBJ1-5; a weak D match, TRBD1 (5 bases). Germline CDR1 is DFQATT and CDR2 is SNEGSKA (reference sequence). The CDR3 runs to 19 residues. The germline V and J ends were trimmed by 6 bases and 3 bases, with 30 bases remaining between them. The CDR3 region is CSAPPMGRQQVPLNQPQHF. The CDR3 nucleotides read TGCAGTGCCCCTCCAATGGGACGCCAGCAGGTCCCGCTCAATCAGCCCCAGCATTTT.

The chain joins TRBV20-1 to TRBJ1-5; D possibly corresponds to TRBD1 (5 bases). The ends were cut back, 6 bases at V and 3 bases at J, with 21 bases in the middle. Germline assignment: CDR1 DFQATT and CDR2 SNEGSKA (reference sequence). This CDR3 is built from 16 residues. The CDR3 sequence: CSAIDSTRGYNQPQHF. In nucleotides, the CDR3 is TGCAGTGCCATAGACTCGACACGGGGGTACAATCAGCCCCAGCATTTT.

A few counts support this clonotype. The CDR3 spells CASSLVGRGGHGYTF. DNA of the CDR3: TGTGCCAGCAGCTTAGTGGGCAGGGGCGGACATGGCTACACCTTC. The V gene is TRBV11-3, the J gene TRBJ1-2, with D possibly TRBD1 on 6 matching bases. The V gene's germline CDR1 is SGHNT and CDR2 YENEEA. V lost 1 base to trimming and J lost 6 bases, with 15 bases between them. This CDR3 has 15 residues.

Relative to its sample, this clonotype is large. The CDR3 DNA is TGCAGTGCTAGAGAGGGGACAGGGGGATACGAGCAGTACTTC. Translation gives CSAREGTGGYEQYF. V is TRBV20-1 and J is TRBJ2-7, with 11 nucleotides matching TRBD1. V lost 0 bases, J lost 4 bases, and 2 bases stayed unmatched. Germline CDR1 reads DFQATT; CDR2 reads SNEGSKA (reference sequence). CDR3 size: 14 residues.

This chain uses TRBV20-1 with TRBJ1-1, with D unclear. V was shortened by 0 bases and J by 4 bases, with 12 bases between the two germline ends. Germline V CDR1 and CDR2: DFQATT, SNEGSKA (reference sequence). The CDR3 loop spans 14 amino acids. Here the CDR3 DNA reads TGCAGTGCTAGAGAGGCGGGTCTGGGCACTGAAGCTTTCTTT. Residues: CSAREAGLGTEAFF.

The chain combines TRBV5-4 with TRBJ1-2, with TRBD1 matching 8 bases. Germline CDR1 and CDR2: SGHNT and YYREEE (reference sequence). V trimming: 3 bases; J trimming: 5 bases; junction bases outside the gene matches: 0. The CDR3 has 12 amino acids. This CDR3 reads CASSWTGYGYTF. The CDR3 coding sequence is TGTGCCAGCAGCTGGACAGGGTATGGCTACACCTTC.

The chain links TRBV7-9 to TRBJ2-2; no firm D call. V shed 2 bases and J shed 4 bases, with 23 bases lying between them. This CDR3 is 19 amino acids long. Germline V gene lookup returns CDR1 SEHNR and CDR2 FQNEAQ (reference sequence). CDR3 coding DNA: TGTGCCAGCAGCTTATTTCGGTTCTCGGGTCCAAAAAGCACCGGGGAGCTGTTTTTT. It codes for CASSLFRFSGPKSTGELFF.

The chain is built from TRBV3-1 and TRBJ1-6; D is unresolved. Trimming left V 0 bases short and J 9 bases short, with 9 bases between. Germline V lookup: CDR1 LGHDT, CDR2 YNNKEL (reference sequence). This CDR3 region has 14 residues. CDR3: CASSQERSTSPLHF. CDR3 in DNA: TGTGCCAGCAGCCAAGAAAGGTCTACTTCACCCCTCCACTTT.

This sequence joins TRBV20-1 and TRBJ2-1, with unresolved D. The V gene lost 3 bases and the J gene lost 4 bases, with 10 bases spanning the gap. The germline V gene has CDR1 DFQATT and CDR2 SNEGSKA (reference sequence). The CDR3 sequence is 13 residues long. The CDR3 loop reads CSASRILYNEQFF. CDR3 nucleotide sequence: TGCAGTGCTAGTAGGATCCTATACAATGAGCAGTTCTTC.

The chain has TRBV19 and TRBJ1-2; D gene unclear. CDR1 and CDR2 (germline): LNHDA, SQIVND (reference sequence). The CDR3 consists of 12 residues. V was trimmed by 5 bases and J by 7 bases, leaving 11 bases between them. The CDR3 DNA is TGTGCCAGTAGTGCCGACCGGCGTGGCTACACCTTC. Protein sequence: CASSADRRGYTF.

The J gene is TRBJ2-2, the V gene TRBV5-1; D is undetermined. Germline CDR1 reads SGHRS; CDR2 reads YFSETQ. This CDR3 has 16 amino acids. Between the trimmed V and J ends, which lost 0 bases and 2 bases, there was a span of 11 bases. CDR3 in DNA: TGCGCCAGCAGCTTGGGTTGGCGGAGAAACACCGGGGAGCTGTTTTTT. This translates into CASSLGWRRNTGELFF.

V is TRBV6-2 or TRBV6-3 and J is TRBJ2-2, with D perhaps matching TRBD1 (6 bases). The CDR3 loop spans 19 amino acids. Trimming cost V 7 bases and J 5 bases, with 29 bases left between them. Germline CDR1 MNHEY, CDR2 SVGEGT. The CDR3 loop is CASKMRRQAPPGDTGELFF. The DNA of the CDR3 is TGTGCCAGCAAAATGAGGCGACAGGCCCCGCCTGGGGATACCGGGGAGCTGTTTTTT.

In this sample, this clonotype turned up once. The chain joins TRBV18 to TRBJ2-7, with 9 bases aligning to TRBD1. V gave up 4 bases and J gave up 5 bases; unmatched junction bases: 3. Germline V gives CDR1 KGHSH, CDR2 LQKENI. CDR3 length equals 13 residues. The CDR3 DNA reads TGTGCCAGCTCACTCGGACAGGGGAACGAGCAGTACTTC. Protein product: CASSLGQGNEQYF. Full variable domain (rest looked up from reference TRBV18 and TRBJ2-7): NAGVMQNPRHLVRRRGQEARLRCSPMKGHSHVYWYRQLPEEGLKFMVYLQKENIIDESGMPKERFSAEFPKEGPSILRIQQVVRGDSAAYFCASSLGQGNEQYFGPGTRLTVT.

This chain links TRBV2 with TRBJ1-3; TRBD1 agrees at 7 bases. After removal of 4 bases from V and 6 bases from J, the junction contained 6 bases not matched to a gene. Germline CDR1 and CDR2: SNHLY and FYNNEI. The CDR3 is 14 amino acids. The CDR3 DNA reads as TGTGCCAGCAGTGCCGGGAGGGGGCCAAACACCATATATTTT. Its translation is CASSAGRGPNTIYF.

This chain joins TRBV18 and TRBJ1-5; unclear D gene. V was cut by 5 bases and J by 0 bases, with 8 bases left in between. Germline CDR1 KGHSH, CDR2 LQKENI. The CDR3 is 14 amino acids. The CDR3 loop is CASSTDGSNQPQHF. The CDR3 DNA is TGTGCCAGCTCAACAGACGGTAGCAATCAGCCCCAGCATTTT. Filled out from reference TRBV18 and TRBJ1-5, the complete variable domain reads NAGVMQNPRHLVRRRGQEARLRCSPMKGHSHVYWYRQLPEEGLKFMVYLQKENIIDESGMPKERFSAEFPKEGPSILRIQQVVRGDSAAYFCASSTDGSNQPQHFGDGTRLSIL.

The chain's CDR3 is CASSPTLDTQYF. CDR3 in DNA: TGTGCCAGCAGTCCCACATTGGATACGCAGTATTTT. The chain joins TRBV2 to TRBJ2-3; D call uncertain. V was trimmed by 5 bases and J by 6 bases, leaving 9 bases between them. The CDR3 extends over 12 amino acids. Germline V CDR1 and CDR2: SNHLY, FYNNEI. Combining the CDR3 with reference TRBV2 and TRBJ2-3 gives the whole variable domain EPEVTQTPSHQVTQMGQEVILRCVPISNHLYFYWYRQILGQKVEFLVSFYNNEISEKSEIFDDQFSVERPDGSNFTLKIRSTKLEDSAMYFCASSPTLDTQYFGPGTRLTVL.

This clonotype has a handful of counts. The V call is TRBV27, the J call TRBJ1-6, with a possible D match to TRBD1 (5 bases). This CDR3 is built from 16 residues. Looked up from germline, CDR1 is MNHEY and CDR2 is SMNVEV (reference sequence). Trimming took 5 bases from V and 7 from J, leaving 18 bases between them. Written as DNA, the CDR3 is TGTGCCAGCAGTACCCAACCGGGACGGGGAAATTCACCCCTCCACTTT. This sequence encodes CASSTQPGRGNSPLHF.

J is TRBJ2-1 and V is TRBV19, with D possibly being TRBD1 or TRBD2 (6 bases each). This CDR3 contains 16 residues. V lost 3 bases and J 0 bases, leaving 12 bases between the germline ends. Germline V CDR1 and CDR2: LNHDA, SQIVND (reference sequence). The CDR3 here is CASSISGGLSYNEQFF. CDR3 nucleotide sequence: TGTGCCAGTAGTATTAGTGGGGGGCTCTCCTACAATGAGCAGTTCTTC.

V gene TRBV11-2 combines with J gene TRBJ2-7, with D possibly matching TRBD2 (5 bases). This CDR3 comprises 13 residues. Between the trimmed V and J ends, which lost 4 bases and 3 bases, there was a span of 10 bases. CDR1 SGHAT and CDR2 FQNNGV come from the germline V gene. CDR3 sequence (DNA): TGTGCCAGCAGCTCCGGGATAATCTACGAGCAGTACTTC. This sequence encodes CASSSGIIYEQYF.

This clonotype has a single count. This sequence joins TRBV25-1 and TRBJ2-5; 7 nucleotides align to TRBD1. Trimming at V came to 0 bases and at J to 5 bases, leaving 6 bases not matched to a gene. This CDR3 is 15 amino acids long. CDR1 is MGHDK and CDR2 is SYGVNS in the germline V gene. CDR3 residues: CASSEYQQGLETQYF. The CDR3 DNA follows: TGTGCCAGCAGTGAATATCAACAGGGGCTCGAGACCCAGTACTTC.

This chain links TRBV12-5 with TRBJ1-1; 8 nucleotides match TRBD1. Germline CDR1 is LGHNT and CDR2 is FRNRAP. The CDR3 runs to 19 residues. V dropped 0 bases and J dropped 0; count of bases not matched to a gene: 12. CDR3 nucleotide sequence: TGTGCTAGTGGTTTGGTACGAGGACAGGGAAGCTTTATGAACACTGAAGCTTTCTTT. Residues: CASGLVRGQGSFMNTEAFF.

This clonotype was counted a few times. This chain joins TRBV20-1 and TRBJ1-1; TRBD1 matches at 10 bases. Germline V gene lookup returns CDR1 DFQATT and CDR2 SNEGSKA (reference sequence). The CDR3 extends over 16 amino acids. V shed 0 bases and J 0 bases; nucleotides not matched to a gene: 4. CDR3 sequence: CSARDFGTGVNTEAFF. In nucleotides, the CDR3 is TGCAGTGCTAGAGATTTTGGGACAGGGGTGAACACTGAAGCTTTCTTT.

This chain connects TRBV6-1 to TRBJ2-2; 7 positions match TRBD1. CDR1 is MNHNS, CDR2 SASEGT, per germline. The CDR3 totals 15 residues. The J segment lost 3 bases and the V segment lost 6 bases, leaving 7 bases of the junction unmatched. CDR3 sequence: CASRAGTADTGELFF. The CDR3 bases are TGTGCCAGCAGGGCCGGGACAGCTGACACCGGGGAGCTGTTTTTT.

The chain has TRBV2 and TRBJ1-1; 7 positions match TRBD1. V shed 3 bases and J 11 bases; nucleotides not matched to a gene: 6. The CDR3 runs 12 residues. Germline V CDR1 and CDR2: SNHLY, FYNNEI. The CDR3 sequence: CASSEQGVEAFF. CDR3 sequence (DNA): TGTGCCAGCAGTGAGCAGGGGGTTGAGGCTTTCTTT.

The J gene is TRBJ1-5, the V gene TRBV5-5; D is ambiguous. CDR1 and CDR2 from the germline V gene are SGHKS and YYEKEE (reference sequence). Trimming took 0 bases from V and 6 from J, leaving 10 bases between them. This CDR3 spans 14 amino acids. The CDR3 protein is CASSLAGKGQPQHF. CDR3 nucleotides: TGTGCCAGCAGCTTGGCGGGGAAGGGTCAGCCCCAGCATTTT.